A selection of T cell receptor beta chains follows, all from one sample in a study of cytomegalovirus exposure and HLA in healthy donors. The assay was immunoSEQ multiplex PCR, and TCRdb's table has in-frame clones only and misses some. The sample holds 150,000 to 200,000 clones, roughly 85% seen once. Specimen: PBMCs. The receptors come from a male donor in good health and CMV-seropositive. CDR3s include the opening cysteine and the closing phenylalanine or tryptophan. Fields, in order: V gene, J gene, D gene, clone size, CDR3 protein, CDR3 DNA. The D gene is left open where the match is weak. For some rows the clone size is stated as once, few or many, or as a class when expanded; others skip it.

TRBV4-3	TRBJ2-1	NA	NA	CASSPAEPKTVENPTREYEQFF	TGCGCCAGCAGCCCAGCGGAACCCAAAACTGTTGAAAATCCAACGAGAGAATATGAGCAGTTCTTC
TRBV7-2	TRBJ2-2	NA	NA	CASSQDIGITGELFF	TGTGCCAGCAGCCAGGACATTGGAATCACCGGGGAGCTGTTTTTT
TRBV7-9	TRBJ1-5	NA	NA	CSSSLSGSTSNQPQHF	TGTTCCAGCAGCTTATCAGGGTCTACGAGCAATCAGCCCCAGCATTTT
TRBV7-2	TRBJ2-2	NA	once	CASSSQGAGELFF	TGTGCCAGCAGCTCACAGGGCGCCGGGGAGCTGTTTTTT
TRBV4-3	TRBJ1-2	NA	few	CASSQAPGSYGYTF	TGCGCCAGCAGCCAAGCTCCGGGTAGCTATGGCTACACCTTC
TRBV5-1	TRBJ2-1	TRBD1	NA	CASSLGSGQYNEQFF	TGCGCCAGCAGCCTGGGGTCGGGACAGTACAATGAGCAGTTCTTC
TRBV4-1	TRBJ1-4	TRBD1	NA	CASSPLQGPTNEKLFF	TGCGCCAGCAGCCCGCTACAGGGGCCAACTAATGAAAAACTGTTTTTT
TRBV9	TRBJ1-6	NA	NA	CASSPRAGVGSPLHF	TGTGCCAGCAGCCCCCGGGCAGGGGTAGGGTCACCCCTCCACTTT
TRBV6-6	TRBJ1-1	NA	few	CASSSGGSRTEAFF	TGTGCCAGCAGTTCGGGGGGGTCGAGGACTGAAGCTTTCTTT
TRBV6-1	TRBJ1-2	NA	NA	CASSDRAREEYGYTF	TGTGCCAGCAGTGATAGGGCCAGGGAAGAGTATGGCTACACCTTC
TRBV5-1	TRBJ2-3	TRBD2	once	CASSLWTSGGRGDTQYF	TGCGCCAGCAGCTTATGGACTAGCGGGGGCCGGGGAGATACGCAGTATTTT
TRBV5-8	TRBJ1-5	NA	NA	CASSPGRGYSNQPQHF	TGTGCCAGCAGCCCCGGAAGGGGATATAGCAATCAGCCCCAGCATTTT
TRBV5-1	TRBJ1-1	NA	NA	CASSGGYTEAFF	TGCGCCAGCAGTGGAGGATACACTGAAGCTTTCTTT
TRBV7-2	TRBJ2-1	TRBD2	NA	CASREAGGGYNEQFF	TGTGCCAGCAGGGAAGCGGGAGGGGGCTACAATGAGCAGTTCTTC
TRBV6-5	TRBJ2-7	TRBD1	NA	CASSFAGGSYEQYF	TGTGCCAGCAGTTTCGCAGGGGGTTCCTACGAGCAGTACTTC
TRBV5-1	TRBJ1-3	NA	NA	CASTDGGPGNTIYF	TGCGCCAGCACCGACGGGGGACCTGGAAACACCATATATTTT
TRBV19	TRBJ2-6	TRBD2	once	CASSIGVGLDLSGRTRGANGLTF	TGTGCCAGTAGTATAGGCGTTGGGCTCGATCTTAGCGGGAGAACGAGGGGGGCCAACGGCCTGACTTTC
TRBV5-1	TRBJ1-1	NA	NA	CASSHGHLNTEAFF	TGCGCCAGCAGCCACGGACACTTGAACACTGAAGCTTTCTTT
TRBV7-8	TRBJ2-5	TRBD2	NA	CASSLGGGGASETQYF	TGTGCCAGCAGCTTAGGGGGCGGGGGGGCTTCGGAGACCCAGTACTTC
TRBV30	TRBJ2-1	TRBD2	few	CAWKAGGLDEQFF	TGTGCCTGGAAAGCGGGAGGACTGGATGAGCAGTTCTTC
TRBV27	TRBJ2-1	TRBD2	NA	CASSILLAGGRNEQFF	TGTGCCAGCAGCATCCTACTAGCGGGGGGACGTAATGAGCAGTTCTTC
TRBV6-1	TRBJ2-7	TRBD2	NA	CASSARTSYEQYF	TGTGCCAGCAGTGCCCGGACTAGCTACGAGCAGTACTTC
TRBV7-6	TRBJ2-2	NA	NA	CASSAWGVRYTGELFF	TGTGCCAGCAGCGCCTGGGGAGTTAGGTACACCGGGGAGCTGTTTTTT
TRBV10-3	TRBJ1-6	TRBD1	NA	CAIRMDRGFSPLHF	TGTGCCATCAGGATGGACAGGGGATTTTCACCCCTCCACTTT
TRBV7-2	TRBJ1-1	TRBD1	NA	CASSQGQMNTEAFF	TGTGCCAGCAGCCAGGGACAGATGAACACTGAAGCTTTCTTT
TRBV5-4	TRBJ2-3	NA	once	CASKAYAGTDTQYF	TGTGCCAGCAAAGCTTATGCGGGCACAGATACGCAGTATTTT
TRBV5-5	TRBJ2-7	TRBD2	NA	CASKGLVNEQYF	TGTGCCAGCAAGGGACTAGTAAACGAGCAGTACTTC
TRBV19	TRBJ2-5	NA	once	CASSPTWRQETQYF	TGTGCCAGTAGTCCGACCTGGAGGCAAGAGACCCAGTACTTC
TRBV7-6	TRBJ2-6	NA	NA	CASSPTGSSGANVLTF	TGTGCCAGCAGCCCGACAGGTTCCTCTGGGGCCAACGTCCTGACTTTC
TRBV27	TRBJ2-7	NA	NA	CASQISGHEFYEQYF	TGTGCCAGCCAGATTTCGGGACATGAGTTCTACGAGCAGTACTTC
TRBV7-6	TRBJ1-1	NA	many	CASSLTTGDTEAFF	TGTGCCAGCAGCCTAACTACGGGGGACACTGAAGCTTTCTTT
TRBV30	TRBJ2-3	NA	NA	CAWRAVGGTDTQYF	TGTGCCTGGAGAGCCGTGGGCGGCACAGATACGCAGTATTTT
TRBV27	TRBJ1-5	NA	NA	CASSPRQNYQPQHF	TGTGCCAGCAGTCCACGACAGAACTATCAGCCCCAGCATTTT
TRBV19	TRBJ2-7	NA	NA	CASSPRDSYEQYF	TGTGCCAGTAGTCCGCGGGACAGCTACGAGCAGTACTTC
TRBV6-1	TRBJ1-1	NA	NA	CASSAMTGAAEAFF	TGTGCCAGCAGTGCGATGACAGGTGCGGCTGAAGCTTTCTTT
TRBV5-1	TRBJ1-1	NA	few	CASSQGGANTEAFF	TGCGCCAGCAGCCAGGGTGGAGCGAACACTGAAGCTTTCTTT
TRBV18	TRBJ1-5	TRBD1	once	CASSPSGTGNNQPQHF	TGTGCCAGCTCACCGTCCGGGACAGGCAACAATCAGCCCCAGCATTTT
TRBV5-4	TRBJ2-3	NA	NA	CASSPFGSLYTQYF	TGTGCCAGCAGCCCTTTCGGGAGCTTATATACGCAGTATTTT
TRBV18	TRBJ2-7	TRBD1	NA	CASSPPRTGVYEQYF	TGTGCCAGCTCACCACCACGGACAGGGGTGTACGAGCAGTACTTC
TRBV5-4	TRBJ1-1	TRBD1	NA	CASRYTGGRHTEAFF	TGTGCCAGCAGATATACAGGGGGCAGGCACACTGAAGCTTTCTTT
TRBV7-9	TRBJ2-5	NA	NA	CASSLEVGRQQQYF	TGTGCCAGCAGCTTAGAGGTGGGGAGGCAGCAGCAGTACTTC
TRBV9	TRBJ2-3	TRBD2	NA	CASSVDPSGLVTDTQYF	TGTGCCAGCAGCGTAGACCCCTCGGGACTAGTAACAGATACGCAGTATTTT
TRBV2	TRBJ1-3	NA	NA	CASRTRVSGNTIYF	TGTGCCAGCAGGACCAGGGTCTCTGGAAACACCATATATTTT
TRBV10-3	TRBJ1-2	NA	NA	CAIAIFGGEGYTF	TGTGCCATAGCAATTTTTGGAGGGGAAGGCTACACCTTC
TRBV7-8	TRBJ2-3	TRBD1	NA	CASSPRGTGADTQYF	TGTGCCAGCAGCCCCCGGGGGACAGGGGCGGATACGCAGTATTTT
TRBV11-2	TRBJ2-3	TRBD2	NA	CASNEGTRRSDTQYF	TGTGCCAGCAACGAAGGGACTAGAAGATCAGATACGCAGTATTTT
TRBV5-4	TRBJ2-7	NA	NA	CASSLETSSEQYF	TGTGCCAGCAGCTTGGAAACTAGCAGTGAGCAGTACTTC
TRBV2	TRBJ2-7	TRBD1	NA	CASRDRPQTYEQYF	TGTGCCAGCAGGGACAGGCCCCAAACCTACGAGCAGTACTTC
TRBV6-5	TRBJ2-1	TRBD1	NA	CASSSGTAYTTEQFF	TGTGCCAGCAGTAGTGGGACAGCCTATACAACTGAGCAGTTCTTC
TRBV27	TRBJ1-5	NA	NA	CASSSPGWSQHF	TGTGCCAGCAGTTCCCCCGGTTGGTCCCAGCATTTT
TRBV19	TRBJ1-1	NA	NA	CASSSYSGDTEAFF	TGTGCCAGTAGTAGCTACTCAGGGGACACTGAAGCTTTCTTT
TRBV7-9	TRBJ1-1	NA	NA	CASSLRGSTEAFF	TGTGCCAGCAGCTTACGAGGGTCCACTGAAGCTTTCTTT
TRBV30	TRBJ2-6	TRBD1	few	CAWRGDRAGANGLTF	TGTGCCTGGAGGGGGGACAGGGCTGGGGCCAACGGCCTGACTTTC